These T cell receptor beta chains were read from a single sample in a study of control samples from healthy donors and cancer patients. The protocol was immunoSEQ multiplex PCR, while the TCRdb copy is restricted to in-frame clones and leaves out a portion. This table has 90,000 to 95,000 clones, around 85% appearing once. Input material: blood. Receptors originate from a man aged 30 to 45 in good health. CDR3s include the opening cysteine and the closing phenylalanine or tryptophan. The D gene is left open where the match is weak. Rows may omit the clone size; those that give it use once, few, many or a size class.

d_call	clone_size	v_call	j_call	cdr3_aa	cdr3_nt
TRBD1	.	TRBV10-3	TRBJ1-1	CAISDSDRGTEAFF	TGTGCCATCAGTGATTCGGACAGGGGCACTGAAGCTTTCTTT
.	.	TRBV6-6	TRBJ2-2	CASNKKGTQNTGELFF	TGTGCCAGCAACAAAAAGGGGACTCAGAACACCGGGGAGCTGTTTTTT
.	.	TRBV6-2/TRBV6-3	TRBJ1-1	CASSYNRARNTEAFF	TGTGCCAGCAGTTACAACCGGGCGAGAAACACTGAAGCTTTCTTT
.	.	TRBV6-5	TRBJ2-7	CASSYSAGGNYEQYF	TGTGCCAGCAGTTACTCGGCAGGAGGGAACTACGAGCAGTACTTC
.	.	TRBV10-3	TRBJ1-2	CAISVTIGGGPYGYTF	TGTGCCATCAGTGTCACAATAGGGGGGGGCCCCTATGGCTACACCTTC
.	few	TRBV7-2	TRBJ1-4	CASSLMGGAGEKLFF	TGTGCCAGCAGCTTAATGGGAGGGGCTGGTGAAAAACTGTTTTTT
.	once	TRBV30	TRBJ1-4	CAWTRRGDGELFF	TGTGCCTGGACTAGACGGGGGGATGGCGAACTGTTTTTT
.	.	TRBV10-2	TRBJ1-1	CASSEDTQHTEAFF	TGCGCCAGCAGTGAGGACACCCAACACACTGAAGCTTTCTTT
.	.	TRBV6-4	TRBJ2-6	CASSDRGGANVLTF	TGTGCCAGCAGTGACAGGGGTGGGGCCAACGTCCTGACTTTC
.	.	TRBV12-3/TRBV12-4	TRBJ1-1	CASRKTEAEAFF	TGTGCCAGCAGAAAAACTGAGGCGGAAGCTTTCTTT
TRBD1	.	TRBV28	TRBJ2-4	CASSPGTGGALNIQYF	TGTGCCAGCAGCCCCGGGACAGGGGGCGCGTTGAACATTCAGTACTTC
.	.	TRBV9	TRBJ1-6	CASSVDGGDGSPLHF	TGTGCCAGCAGCGTAGACGGGGGGGATGGTTCACCCCTCCACTTT
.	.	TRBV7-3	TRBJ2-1	CASSSGGHSYNEQFF	TGTGCCAGCAGCTCCGGTGGGCATTCCTACAATGAGCAGTTCTTC
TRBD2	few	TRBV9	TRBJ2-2	CASSPAGDRRELFF	TGTGCCAGCAGCCCAGCGGGGGATCGGCGGGAGCTGTTTTTT
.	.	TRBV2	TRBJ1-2	CASSELTANYGYTF	TGTGCCAGCAGTGAATTAACGGCTAACTATGGCTACACCTTC
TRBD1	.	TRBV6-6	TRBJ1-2	CASSPNRGPSGYTF	TGTGCCAGCAGCCCCAACAGGGGCCCCTCTGGCTACACCTTC
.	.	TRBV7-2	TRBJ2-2	CASSLPGTPGELFF	TGTGCCAGCAGCTTACCAGGGACTCCCGGGGAGCTGTTTTTT
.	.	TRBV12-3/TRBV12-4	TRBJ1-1	CASSLRQRAFF	TGTGCCAGCAGTTTAAGACAGAGGGCTTTCTTT